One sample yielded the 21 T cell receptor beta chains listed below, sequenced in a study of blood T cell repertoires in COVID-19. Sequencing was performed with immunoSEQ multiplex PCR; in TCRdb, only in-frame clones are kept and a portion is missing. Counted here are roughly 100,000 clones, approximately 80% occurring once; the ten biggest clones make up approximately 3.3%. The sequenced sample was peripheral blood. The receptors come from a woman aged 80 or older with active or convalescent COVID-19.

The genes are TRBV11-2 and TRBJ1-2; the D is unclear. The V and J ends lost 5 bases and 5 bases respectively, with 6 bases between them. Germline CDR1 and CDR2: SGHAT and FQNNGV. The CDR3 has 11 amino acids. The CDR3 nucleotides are TGTGCCAGCAGCACAAATTATGGCTACACCTTC. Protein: CASSTNYGYTF.

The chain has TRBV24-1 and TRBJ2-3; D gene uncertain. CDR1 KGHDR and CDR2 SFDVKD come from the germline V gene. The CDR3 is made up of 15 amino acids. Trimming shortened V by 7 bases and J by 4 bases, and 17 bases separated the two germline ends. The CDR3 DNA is TGTGCCACCAGCGGTAGCACCTCCGTGTCAGATACGCAGTATTTT. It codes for CATSGSTSVSDTQYF.

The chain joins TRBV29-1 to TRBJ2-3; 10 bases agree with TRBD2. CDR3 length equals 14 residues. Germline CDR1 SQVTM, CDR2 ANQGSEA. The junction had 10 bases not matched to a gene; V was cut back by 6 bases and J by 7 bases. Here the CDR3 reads CSVGTSGMGNTQYF. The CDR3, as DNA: TGCAGCGTGGGCACTAGCGGGATGGGAAATACGCAGTATTTT.

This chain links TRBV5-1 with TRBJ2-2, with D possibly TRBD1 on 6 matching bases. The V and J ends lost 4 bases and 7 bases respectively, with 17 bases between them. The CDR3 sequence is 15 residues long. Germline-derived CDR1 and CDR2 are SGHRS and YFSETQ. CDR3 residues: CASSQQGKSGGELFF. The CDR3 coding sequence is TGCGCCAGCAGCCAACAGGGAAAGTCGGGCGGGGAGCTGTTTTTT.

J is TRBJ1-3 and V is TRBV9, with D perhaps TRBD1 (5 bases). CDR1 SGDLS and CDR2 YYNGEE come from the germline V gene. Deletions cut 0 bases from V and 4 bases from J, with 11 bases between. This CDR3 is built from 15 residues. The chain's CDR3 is CASSVAAGQGNTIYF. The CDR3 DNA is TGTGCCAGCAGCGTAGCCGCAGGGCAGGGAAACACCATATATTTT.

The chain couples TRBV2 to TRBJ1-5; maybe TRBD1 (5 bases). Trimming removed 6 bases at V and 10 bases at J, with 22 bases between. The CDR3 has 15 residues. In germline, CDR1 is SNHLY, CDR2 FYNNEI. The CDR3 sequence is CASRGGTAVGFPQHF. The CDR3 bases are TGTGCCAGCAGAGGCGGGACGGCTGTAGGTTTCCCCCAGCATTTT.

The CDR3 is CASSYTIGQGYGYTF. Here the CDR3 DNA reads TGTGCCAGCAGTTACACCATAGGACAGGGTTATGGCTACACCTTC. This chain joins TRBV6-5 and TRBJ1-2; 8 nucleotides line up with TRBD1. CDR1 and CDR2 from the germline V gene are MNHEY and SVGAGI. Trimming took 2 bases from V and 5 from J; bases not matched to a gene: 7. The length of the CDR3 is 15 residues.

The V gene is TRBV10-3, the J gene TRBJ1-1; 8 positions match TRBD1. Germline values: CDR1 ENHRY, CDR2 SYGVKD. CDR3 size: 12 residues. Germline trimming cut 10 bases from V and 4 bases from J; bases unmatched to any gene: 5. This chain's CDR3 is CASRTGSTEAFF. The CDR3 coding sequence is TGTGCCAGCAGGACAGGGAGCACTGAAGCTTTCTTT.

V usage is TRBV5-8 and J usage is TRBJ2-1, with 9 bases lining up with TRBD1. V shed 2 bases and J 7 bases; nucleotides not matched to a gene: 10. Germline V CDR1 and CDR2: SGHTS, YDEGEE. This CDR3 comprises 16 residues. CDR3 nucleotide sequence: TGTGCCAGCAGCTTTTCAGGACAGGGGATTGTTAATGAGCAGTTCTTC. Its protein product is CASSFSGQGIVNEQFF.

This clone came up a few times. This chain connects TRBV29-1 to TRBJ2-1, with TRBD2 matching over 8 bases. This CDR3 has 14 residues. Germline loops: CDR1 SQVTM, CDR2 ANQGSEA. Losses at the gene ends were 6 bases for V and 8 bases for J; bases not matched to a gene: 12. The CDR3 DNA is TGCAGCGTCCTCGGGGGGGCAAGAGTAGATGAGCAGTTCTTC. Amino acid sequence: CSVLGGARVDEQFF.

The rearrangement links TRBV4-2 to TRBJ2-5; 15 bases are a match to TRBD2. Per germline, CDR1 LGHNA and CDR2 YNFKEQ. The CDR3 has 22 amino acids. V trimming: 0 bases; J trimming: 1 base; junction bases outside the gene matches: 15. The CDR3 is CASSQDLAGRGLAGGSQETQYF. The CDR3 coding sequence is TGTGCCAGCAGCCAAGATCTTGCTGGGAGGGGACTAGCGGGGGGATCCCAAGAGACCCAGTACTTC.

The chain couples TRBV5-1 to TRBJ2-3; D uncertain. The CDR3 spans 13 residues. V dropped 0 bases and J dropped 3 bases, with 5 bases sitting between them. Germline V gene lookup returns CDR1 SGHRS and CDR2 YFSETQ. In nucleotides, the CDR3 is TGCGCCAGCAGCTTGGCCGGGACAGATACGCAGTATTTT. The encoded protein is CASSLAGTDTQYF.

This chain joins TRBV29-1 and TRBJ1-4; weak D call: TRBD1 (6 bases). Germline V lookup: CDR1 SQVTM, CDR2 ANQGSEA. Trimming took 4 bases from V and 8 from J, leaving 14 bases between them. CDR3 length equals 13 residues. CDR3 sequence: CSVVEGVGEKLFF. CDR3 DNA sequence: TGCAGCGTTGTCGAGGGGGTTGGAGAAAAACTGTTTTTT.

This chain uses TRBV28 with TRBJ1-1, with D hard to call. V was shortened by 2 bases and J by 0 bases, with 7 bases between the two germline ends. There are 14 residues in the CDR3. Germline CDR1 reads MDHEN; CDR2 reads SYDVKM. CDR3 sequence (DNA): TGTGCCAGCAGTTTACCTAGCATGAACACTGAAGCTTTCTTT. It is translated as CASSLPSMNTEAFF.

The CDR3 protein is CASSPPGTANYGYTF. For the CDR3, the DNA is TGTGCCAGCTCACCACCCGGGACAGCTAACTATGGCTACACCTTC. J is TRBJ1-2 and V is TRBV18; TRBD1 aligns across 7 bases. The CDR3 has 15 amino acids. The ends lost 0 bases at V and 0 bases at J; junction bases unmatched: 1. Looked up from germline, CDR1 is KGHSH and CDR2 is LQKENI.

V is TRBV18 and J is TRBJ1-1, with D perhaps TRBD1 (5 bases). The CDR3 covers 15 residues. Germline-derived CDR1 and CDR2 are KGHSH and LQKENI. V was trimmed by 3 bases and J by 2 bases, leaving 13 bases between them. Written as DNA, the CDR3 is TGTGCCAGCTCACCCCTCGCAGGGTCCAACACTGAAGCTTTCTTT. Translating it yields CASSPLAGSNTEAFF.

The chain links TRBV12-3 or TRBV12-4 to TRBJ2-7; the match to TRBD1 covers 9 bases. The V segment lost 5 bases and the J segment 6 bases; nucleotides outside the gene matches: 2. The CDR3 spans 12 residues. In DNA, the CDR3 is TGTGCCAGCAGTAGGGACAGGGTCGAGCAGTACTTC. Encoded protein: CASSRDRVEQYF.

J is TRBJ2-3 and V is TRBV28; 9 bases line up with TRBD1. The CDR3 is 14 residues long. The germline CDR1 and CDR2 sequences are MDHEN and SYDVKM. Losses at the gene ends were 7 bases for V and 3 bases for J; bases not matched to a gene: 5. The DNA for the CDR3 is TGTGCCAGCACCGGACAGGGGTTAACAGATACGCAGTATTTT. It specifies CASTGQGLTDTQYF.

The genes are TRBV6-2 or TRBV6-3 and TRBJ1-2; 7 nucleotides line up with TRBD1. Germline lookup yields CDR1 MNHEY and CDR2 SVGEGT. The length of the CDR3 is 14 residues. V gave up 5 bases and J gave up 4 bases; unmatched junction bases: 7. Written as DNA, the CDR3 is TGTGCCAGCAGTCCGGGGACAGACCCCTATGGCTACACCTTC. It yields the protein CASSPGTDPYGYTF.

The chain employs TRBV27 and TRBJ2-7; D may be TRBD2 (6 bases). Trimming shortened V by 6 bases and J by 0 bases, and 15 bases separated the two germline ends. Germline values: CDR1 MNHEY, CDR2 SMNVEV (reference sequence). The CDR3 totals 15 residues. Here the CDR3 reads CASSEVGGSSYEQYF. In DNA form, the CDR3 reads TGTGCCAGCAGCGAGGTGGGGGGAAGCTCCTACGAGCAGTACTTC.

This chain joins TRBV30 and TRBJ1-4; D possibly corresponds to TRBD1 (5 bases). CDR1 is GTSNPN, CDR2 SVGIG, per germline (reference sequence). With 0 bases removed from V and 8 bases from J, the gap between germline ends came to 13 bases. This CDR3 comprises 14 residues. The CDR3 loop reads CAWSVKGLGEKLFF. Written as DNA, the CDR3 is TGTGCCTGGAGTGTAAAGGGGTTAGGAGAAAAACTGTTTTTT.